These 5 T cell receptor beta chains share one sample of origin, sequenced in a study of cytomegalovirus exposure and HLA in healthy donors. PCR amplification relied on 60 Vbeta primers (plus 13 Jbeta primers). This table comes from immunoSEQ multiplex PCR, and its TCRdb copy is limited to in-frame clones, with some not included. The sample lists about 100,000 clones, approximately 66% occurring once. The specimen was PBMCs. Every receptor here comes from a man in his forties in good health and CMV-seropositive.

Here the CDR3 DNA reads TGTGCCAGCGGGACAGGGGTAAACGAAAAACTGTTTTTT. This gives the protein CASGTGVNEKLFF. The rearrangement links TRBV7-6 to TRBJ1-4, with 10 bases identical to TRBD1. Trimming cost V 8 bases and J 8 bases; bases outside gene matches: 5. The length of the CDR3 is 13 residues. Germline loops: CDR1 SGHVS, CDR2 FNYEAQ.

The V and J genes are TRBV15 and TRBJ2-4; 7 bases align to TRBD2. Per germline, CDR1 LNHNV and CDR2 YYDKDF (reference sequence). The J segment lost 8 bases and the V segment lost 5 bases, leaving 9 bases of the junction unmatched. The CDR3 loop spans 14 amino acids. The CDR3 nucleotides are TGTGCCACCAGCGGCTCGCGGGGGATGGACATTCAGTACTTC. It encodes CATSGSRGMDIQYF. Using reference TRBV15 and TRBJ2-4 for the parts outside the CDR3, the full variable domain is DAMVIQNPRYQVTQFGKPVTLSCSQTLNHNVMYWYQQKSSQAPKLLFHYYDKDFNNEADTPDNFQSRRPNTSFCFLDIRSPGLGDTAMYLCATSGSRGMDIQYFGAGTRLSVL.

V gene TRBV5-8 combines with J gene TRBJ1-6; D ambiguous. The length of the CDR3 is 13 residues. V was pared by 7 bases and J by 6 bases, with 11 bases between. The germline V gene has CDR1 SGHTS and CDR2 YDEGEE. The CDR3: CASLRAPNSPLHF. CDR3 DNA sequence: TGTGCCAGCCTACGCGCCCCTAATTCACCCCTCCACTTT.

This clone was recorded only once. This chain links TRBV19 with TRBJ1-5; no clear D. The V and J ends lost 3 bases and 9 bases respectively, with 24 bases between them. Germline CDR1 is LNHDA and CDR2 is SQIVND (reference sequence). CDR3 length equals 17 residues. This chain's CDR3 is CASSILRTDAIARPQHF. The CDR3 nucleotides are TGTGCCAGTAGTATCCTAAGGACGGATGCCATAGCGAGGCCCCAGCATTTT.

The chain is built from TRBV15 and TRBJ2-2, with 8 bases that match TRBD1. Trimming cost V 3 bases and J 0 bases; bases outside gene matches: 6. The CDR3 is 17 residues long. The germline gives CDR1 LNHNV, CDR2 YYDKDF (reference sequence). The CDR3 DNA follows: TGTGCCACCAGCAGTAGACAGGGGATAACGAACACCGGGGAGCTGTTTTTT. It specifies CATSSRQGITNTGELFF. Full variable domain (missing parts from reference TRBV15 and TRBJ2-2): DAMVIQNPRYQVTQFGKPVTLSCSQTLNHNVMYWYQQKSSQAPKLLFHYYDKDFNNEADTPDNFQSRRPNTSFCFLDIRSPGLGDTAMYLCATSSRQGITNTGELFFGEGSRLTVL.